This T cell receptor beta chain was sequenced during a study of blood T cells in healthy people across ages. Primed by a sample-barcoded 5' primer and a J-beta primer mix, a second PCR proceeded for roughly 6 to 12 cycles. MiXCR, run by TCRdb on the 5' RACE reads, gives a single entry per CDR3 protein. This table has 1.5 million to 2 million distinct CDR3 sequences, less than 50% appearing once. Germline trimming cut 2 bases from V and 0 bases from J; bases unmatched to any gene: 9. This CDR3 has 18 residues. Germline lookup yields CDR1 SGHVS and CDR2 FNYEAQ. The chain carries TRBV7-6 and TRBJ1-4; TRBD1 matches 7 bases. The sequence was obtained from a woman aged 35 to 49 in good health. Sequencing was carried out using blood. CDR3 in DNA: TGTGCCAGCAGCTTATTAGGGGGCAGGGCAACAACTAATGAAAAACTGTTTTTT. Its protein is CASSLLGGRATTNEKLFF.